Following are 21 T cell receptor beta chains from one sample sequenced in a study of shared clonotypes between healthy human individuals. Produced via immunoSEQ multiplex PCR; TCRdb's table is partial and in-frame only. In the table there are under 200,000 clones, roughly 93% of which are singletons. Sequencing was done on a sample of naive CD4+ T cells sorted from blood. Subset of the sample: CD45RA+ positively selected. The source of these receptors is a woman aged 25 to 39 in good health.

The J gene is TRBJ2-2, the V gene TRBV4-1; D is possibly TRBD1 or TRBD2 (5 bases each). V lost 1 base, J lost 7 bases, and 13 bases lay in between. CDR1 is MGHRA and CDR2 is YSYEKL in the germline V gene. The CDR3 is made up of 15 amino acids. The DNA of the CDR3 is TGCGCCAGCAGCCAAGTGGCGACAGCGGTCGGGGAGCTGTTTTTT. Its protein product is CASSQVATAVGELFF.

DNA for the CDR3: TGTGCCAGCTCACTAGGACAGGGGAGGGCCAACGTCCTGACTTTC. Translated: CASSLGQGRANVLTF. V usage is TRBV18 and J usage is TRBJ2-6; TRBD1 matches 9 bases. CDR3 length: 15 amino acids. Germline CDR1 and CDR2: KGHSH and LQKENI. Trimming took 4 bases from V and 5 from J; bases not matched to a gene: 3.

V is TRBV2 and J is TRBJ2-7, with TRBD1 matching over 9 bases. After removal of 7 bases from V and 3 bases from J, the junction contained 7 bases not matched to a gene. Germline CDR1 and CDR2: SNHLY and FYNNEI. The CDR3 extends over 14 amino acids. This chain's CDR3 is CASTRQGVVYEQYF. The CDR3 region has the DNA TGTGCCAGCACCAGACAGGGGGTGGTCTACGAGCAGTACTTC.

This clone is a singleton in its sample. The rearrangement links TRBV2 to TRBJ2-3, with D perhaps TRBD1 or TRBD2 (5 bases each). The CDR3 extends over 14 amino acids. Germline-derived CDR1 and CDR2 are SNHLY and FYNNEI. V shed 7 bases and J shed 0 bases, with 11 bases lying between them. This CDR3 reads CASKSGTSTDTQYF. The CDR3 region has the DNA TGTGCCAGCAAATCAGGGACGAGCACAGATACGCAGTATTTT. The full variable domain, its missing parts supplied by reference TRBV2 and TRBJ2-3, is EPEVTQTPSHQVTQMGQEVILRCVPISNHLYFYWYRQILGQKVEFLVSFYNNEISEKSEIFDDQFSVERPDGSNFTLKIRSTKLEDSAMYFCASKSGTSTDTQYFGPGTRLTVL.

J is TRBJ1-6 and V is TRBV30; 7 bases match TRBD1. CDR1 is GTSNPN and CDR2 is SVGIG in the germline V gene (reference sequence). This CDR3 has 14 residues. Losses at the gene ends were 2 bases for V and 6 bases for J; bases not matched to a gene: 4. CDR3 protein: CAWSRQGSNSPLHF. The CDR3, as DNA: TGTGCCTGGAGTCGACAGGGCAGTAATTCACCCCTCCACTTT.

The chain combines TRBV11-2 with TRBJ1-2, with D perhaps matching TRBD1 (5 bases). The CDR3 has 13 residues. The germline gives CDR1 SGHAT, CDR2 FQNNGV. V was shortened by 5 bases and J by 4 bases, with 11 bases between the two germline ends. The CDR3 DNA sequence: TGTGCCAGCAGCCCCGGGAGGGGCTATGGCTACACCTTC. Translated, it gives CASSPGRGYGYTF. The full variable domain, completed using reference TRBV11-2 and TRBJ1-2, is EAGVAQSPRYKIIEKRQSVAFWCNPISGHATLYWYQQILGQGPKLLIQFQNNGVVDDSQLPKDRFSAERLKGVDSTLKIQPAKLEDSAVYLCASSPGRGYGYTFGSGTRLTVV.

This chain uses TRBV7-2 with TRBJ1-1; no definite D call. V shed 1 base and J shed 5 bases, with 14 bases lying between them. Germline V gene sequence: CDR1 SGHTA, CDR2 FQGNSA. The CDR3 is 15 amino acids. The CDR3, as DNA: TGTGCCAGCAGCTTAGTTGTATCTCTCGCGACTGAAGCTTTCTTT. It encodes CASSLVVSLATEAFF.

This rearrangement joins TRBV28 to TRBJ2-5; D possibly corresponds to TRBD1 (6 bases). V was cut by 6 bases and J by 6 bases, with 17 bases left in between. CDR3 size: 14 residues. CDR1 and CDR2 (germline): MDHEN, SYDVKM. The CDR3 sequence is CASSPIQGGQTQYF. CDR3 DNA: TGTGCCAGCAGCCCCATACAGGGTGGGCAGACCCAGTACTTC.

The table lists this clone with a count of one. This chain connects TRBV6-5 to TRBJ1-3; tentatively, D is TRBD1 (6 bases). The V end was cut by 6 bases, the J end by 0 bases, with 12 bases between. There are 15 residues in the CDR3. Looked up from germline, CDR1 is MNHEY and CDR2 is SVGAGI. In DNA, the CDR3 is TGTGCCAGCAGAGTACAGGGCGACTCTGGAAACACCATATATTTT. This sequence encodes CASRVQGDSGNTIYF.

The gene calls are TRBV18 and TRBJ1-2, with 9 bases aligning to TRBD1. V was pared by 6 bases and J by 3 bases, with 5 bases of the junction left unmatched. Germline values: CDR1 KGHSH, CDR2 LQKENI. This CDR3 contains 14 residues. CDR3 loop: CASSPDRGDYGYTF. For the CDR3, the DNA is TGTGCCAGCTCCCCGGACAGGGGAGACTATGGCTACACCTTC.

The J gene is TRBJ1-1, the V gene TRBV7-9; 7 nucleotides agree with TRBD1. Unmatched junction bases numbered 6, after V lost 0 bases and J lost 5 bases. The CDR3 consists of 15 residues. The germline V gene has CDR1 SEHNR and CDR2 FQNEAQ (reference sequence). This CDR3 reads CASSLAPGGETEAFF. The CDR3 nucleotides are TGTGCCAGCAGCTTAGCCCCAGGGGGGGAAACTGAAGCTTTCTTT. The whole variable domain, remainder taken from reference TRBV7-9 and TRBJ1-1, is DTGVSQNPRHKITKRGQNVTFRCDPISEHNRLYWYRQTLGQGPEFLTYFQNEAQLEKSRLLSDRFSAERPKGSFSTLEIQRTEQGDSAMYLCASSLAPGGETEAFFGQGTRLTVV.

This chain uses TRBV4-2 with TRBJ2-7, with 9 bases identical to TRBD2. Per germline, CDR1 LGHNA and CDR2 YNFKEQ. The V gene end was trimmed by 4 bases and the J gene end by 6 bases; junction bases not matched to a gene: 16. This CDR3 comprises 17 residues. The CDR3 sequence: CASSPVSRAGGPLEQYF. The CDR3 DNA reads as TGTGCCAGCAGCCCAGTGTCGCGTGCGGGAGGGCCTCTCGAGCAGTACTTC.

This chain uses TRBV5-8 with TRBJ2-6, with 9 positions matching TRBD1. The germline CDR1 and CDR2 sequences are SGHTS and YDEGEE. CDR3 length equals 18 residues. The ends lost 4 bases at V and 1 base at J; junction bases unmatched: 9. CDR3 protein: CASSPGTGWPSGANVLTF. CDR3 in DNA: TGTGCCAGCAGCCCGGGGACAGGGTGGCCGTCTGGGGCCAACGTCCTGACTTTC.

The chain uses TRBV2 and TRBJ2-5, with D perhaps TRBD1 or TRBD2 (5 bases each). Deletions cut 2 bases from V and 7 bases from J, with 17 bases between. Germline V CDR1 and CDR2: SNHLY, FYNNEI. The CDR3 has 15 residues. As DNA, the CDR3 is TGTGCCAGCAGTGAACTGGAGCGGACCCAGGGGACCCAGTACTTC. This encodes CASSELERTQGTQYF.

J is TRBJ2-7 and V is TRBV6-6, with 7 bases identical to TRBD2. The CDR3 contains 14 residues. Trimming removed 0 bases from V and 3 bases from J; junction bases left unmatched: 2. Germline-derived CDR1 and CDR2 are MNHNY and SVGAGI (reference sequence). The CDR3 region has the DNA TGTGCCAGCAGTTACTCCCGCGGGGGCTACGAGCAGTACTTC. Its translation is CASSYSRGGYEQYF.

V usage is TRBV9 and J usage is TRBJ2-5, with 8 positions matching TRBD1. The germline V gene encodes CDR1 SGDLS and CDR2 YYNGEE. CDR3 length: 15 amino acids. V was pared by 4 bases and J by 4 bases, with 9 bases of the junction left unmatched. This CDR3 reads CASSTDPTGVETQYF. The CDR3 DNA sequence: TGTGCCAGCAGCACCGACCCGACAGGGGTAGAGACCCAGTACTTC. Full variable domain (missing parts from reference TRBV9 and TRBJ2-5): DSGVTQTPKHLITATGQRVTLRCSPRSGDLSVYWYQQSLDQGLQFLIQYYNGEERAKGNILERFSAQQFPDLHSELNLSSLELGDSALYFCASSTDPTGVETQYFGPGTRLLVL.

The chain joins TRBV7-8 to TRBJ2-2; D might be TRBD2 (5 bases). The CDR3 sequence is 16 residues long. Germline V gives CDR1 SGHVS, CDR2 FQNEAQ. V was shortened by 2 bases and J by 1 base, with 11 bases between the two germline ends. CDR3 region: CASSLWLALNTGELFF. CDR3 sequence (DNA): TGTGCCAGCAGCTTATGGTTAGCGCTGAACACCGGGGAGCTGTTTTTT.

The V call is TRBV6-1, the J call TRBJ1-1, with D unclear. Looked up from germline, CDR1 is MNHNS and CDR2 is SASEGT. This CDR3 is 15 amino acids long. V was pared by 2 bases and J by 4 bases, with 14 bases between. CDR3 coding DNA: TGTGCCAGCAGTGAACAGCCAGTCCCCCCCACTGAAGCTTTCTTT. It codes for CASSEQPVPPTEAFF.

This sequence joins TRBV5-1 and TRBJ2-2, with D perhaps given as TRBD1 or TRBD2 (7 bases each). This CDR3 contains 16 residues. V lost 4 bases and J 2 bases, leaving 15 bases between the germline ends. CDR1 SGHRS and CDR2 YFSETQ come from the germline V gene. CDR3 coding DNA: TGCGCCAGCAGCCCTCAGGGGGGGCTTAACACCGGGGAGCTGTTTTTT. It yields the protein CASSPQGGLNTGELFF.

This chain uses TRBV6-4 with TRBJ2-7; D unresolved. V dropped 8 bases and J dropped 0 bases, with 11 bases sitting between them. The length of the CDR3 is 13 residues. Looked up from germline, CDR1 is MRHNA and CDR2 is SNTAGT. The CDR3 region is CASQVERSYEQYF. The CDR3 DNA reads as TGTGCCAGCCAGGTCGAGCGCTCCTACGAGCAGTACTTC.

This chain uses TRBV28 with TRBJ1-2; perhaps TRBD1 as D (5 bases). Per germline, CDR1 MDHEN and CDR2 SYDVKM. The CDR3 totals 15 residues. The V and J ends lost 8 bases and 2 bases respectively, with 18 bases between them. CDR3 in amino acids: CASSLHAAGNYGYTF. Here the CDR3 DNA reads TGTGCCAGCTCCCTACACGCTGCAGGGAACTATGGCTACACCTTC.